This T cell receptor beta chain appears in the sequencing data of a study of T cells after yellow fever vaccination. This CDR3 has 14 amino acids. V lost 5 bases and J lost 7; bases outside the gene matches: 7. Germline V CDR1 and CDR2: SGHTA, FQGTGA. Findings and limits, study-wide: CD4 and CD8 compartments shared a small share of clonotypes. Post-booster reappearance was seen for most primary-vaccination clones (roughly 97% CD4, 85% to 90% CD8). The secondary T-cell response peaked on day 5, not day 15, but was weaker.

This clonotype was seen repeatedly, ten times or more. Antigen unknown. The TCR cDNA carried a universal primer site and UMIs from 5'RACE template switching. TCRdb independently ran MiXCR on the 5' RACE reads; one entry per CDR3 protein. The sample lists about 160,000 distinct CDR3 sequences, almost 7% occurring once. This TCR came from a man aged 18 to 29 who received the YFV17D yellow fever vaccine. The gene calls are TRBV7-3 and TRBJ2-3; 9 bases are shared with TRBD1. Source: CD4+ T cells sorted from PBMCs, taken 5 to 6 days after the first yellow fever vaccination. The CDR3 is CASSPTQGANTQYF. The CDR3 region has the DNA TGTGCCAGCAGCCCGACACAGGGGGCAAATACGCAGTATTTT.